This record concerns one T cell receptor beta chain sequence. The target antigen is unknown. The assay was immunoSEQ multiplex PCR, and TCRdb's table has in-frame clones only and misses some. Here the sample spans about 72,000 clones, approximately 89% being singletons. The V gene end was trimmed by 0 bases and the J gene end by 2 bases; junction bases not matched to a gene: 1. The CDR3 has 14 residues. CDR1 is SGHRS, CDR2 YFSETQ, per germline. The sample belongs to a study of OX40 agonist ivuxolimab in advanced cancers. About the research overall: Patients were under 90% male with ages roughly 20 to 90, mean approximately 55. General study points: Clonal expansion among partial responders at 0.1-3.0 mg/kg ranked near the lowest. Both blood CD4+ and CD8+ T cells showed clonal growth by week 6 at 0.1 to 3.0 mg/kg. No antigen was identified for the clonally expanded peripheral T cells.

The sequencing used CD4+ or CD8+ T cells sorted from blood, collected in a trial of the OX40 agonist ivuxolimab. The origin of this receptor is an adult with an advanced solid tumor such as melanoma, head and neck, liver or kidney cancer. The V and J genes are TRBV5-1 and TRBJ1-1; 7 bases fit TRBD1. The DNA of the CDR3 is TGCGCCAGCAGCTTGGACAGGGGAAACACTGAAGCTTTCTTT. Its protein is CASSLDRGNTEAFF.